The entry below describes one TCR beta chain. This sample is drawn from a study of blood T cell repertoires in COVID-19. In the source study's methods: Using reference gene primer amplification, nucleated cell counts were estimated. Measured with immunoSEQ multiplex PCR; TCRdb has only the in-frame clones, and not every one. That table is the source of V, J and clone size, and D and trimming were worked out from the DNA. The sample yields just over 250,000 clones, 88% seen once. V lost 3 bases and J lost 4, with 12 bases in between. In germline, CDR1 is SQVTM, CDR2 ANQGSEA. This CDR3 is 14 amino acids long.

The receptor's source is a man in his sixties who had recovered from COVID-19. The sequenced material came from peripheral blood. This chain uses TRBV29-1 with TRBJ2-2; D remains ambiguous. CDR3 residues: CSVDVGLGTGELFF. The CDR3 DNA sequence: TGCAGCGTTGACGTGGGCTTGGGCACCGGGGAGCTGTTTTTT.